The rows below give T cell receptor beta chains drawn from one sample of a study of blood T cell repertoires in COVID-19. TCRdb's table, derived via immunoSEQ multiplex PCR, lists solely in-frame clones and lacks some. The sample yields about 230,000 clones, approximately 82% seen once. Material: peripheral blood. The receptors derive from a woman in her 40s who had recovered from COVID-19. Each CDR3 is given with its conserved first and last residue.

j_call	v_call	cdr3_length	cdr3_aa
TRBJ1-1	TRBV19	13	CASRRTGVTEAFF
TRBJ1-2	TRBV7-9	15	CASSQWDNSMEGYTF
TRBJ1-2	TRBV5-6	16	CASSETGGFSGYGYTF
TRBJ2-3	TRBV19	15	CASSPEGGGADTQYF
TRBJ1-6	TRBV6-5	12	CASSTLNSPLHF
TRBJ2-1	TRBV6-5	14	CASSPLRGGNEQFF
TRBJ1-1	TRBV6-4	14	CASSDDPEDTEAFF
TRBJ2-1	TRBV24-1	11	CATSVRGEQFF
TRBJ2-7	TRBV7-9	15	CASSSSGGAIHEQYF
TRBJ2-7	TRBV6-5	13	CASSSTGGDEQYF
TRBJ1-2	TRBV6-5	12	CASSYSTGGYTF
TRBJ2-3	TRBV11-3	15	CASSLQSVGTDTQYF
TRBJ1-2	TRBV5-8	16	CASSLGGHLGLYGYTF
TRBJ1-6	TRBV3-1/TRBV3-2	14	CASEKQGGNSPLHF
TRBJ1-1	TRBV13	15	CASSRRPVGSTEAFF
TRBJ2-2	TRBV10-1	14	CASSENYRTGELFF
TRBJ1-5	TRBV6-6	13	CASSYEDNQPQHF
TRBJ1-1	TRBV14	15	CASRASWTGITEAFF
TRBJ1-1	TRBV5-8	15	CASSFEFGLNTEAFF
TRBJ2-3	TRBV29-1	12	CSVVLASDTQYF
TRBJ1-2	TRBV24-1	13	CATSGPGQQGYTF
TRBJ2-4	TRBV28	14	CASSFSGTVNIQYF
TRBJ1-5	TRBV5-6	15	CASSFGTGVNQPQHF
TRBJ1-2	TRBV29-1	13	CSVEDLGGYGYTF
TRBJ1-2	TRBV9	14	CASSVSPDNAFATF
TRBJ2-7	TRBV4-3	18	CASSQDLSLAGGDYEQYF
TRBJ1-2	TRBV5-1	16	CASSFSVTDRGYGYTF
TRBJ1-1	TRBV5-1	15	CASSKEGQGTGEAFF
TRBJ2-5	TRBV2	16	CASILGLAGLAETQYF
TRBJ1-1	TRBV10-3	13	CATLYGGNTEAFF
TRBJ2-4	TRBV3-1/TRBV3-2	18	CASSQLPGQTLAKNIQYF
TRBJ1-2	TRBV6-5	13	CASRGQSNYGYTF
TRBJ2-7	TRBV6-1	17	CASSQALAGGVPYEQYF
TRBJ2-2	TRBV11-3	15	CASSLVAGVTGELFF
TRBJ2-7	TRBV28	13	CASIGQGAREQYF
TRBJ1-4	TRBV18	16	CASSPYEGQGTEKLFF
TRBJ2-7	TRBV7-9	15	CASSDSGADSYEQYF
TRBJ2-3	TRBV5-6	16	CASSLGLTRTLDTQYF
TRBJ1-2	TRBV5-6	17	CASSLAGGQGAIYGYTF
TRBJ1-4	TRBV2	12	CASSVDRESPYF
TRBJ1-4	TRBV5-6	13	CASSQYNDRDTLF
TRBJ1-5	TRBV2	14	CASRNTGLSQPQHF
TRBJ2-1	TRBV9	16	CASSVGDRGTVGEQFF
TRBJ2-5	TRBV5-1	13	CASSPGDQETQYF
TRBJ1-2	TRBV5-6	11	CASSLSRSYTF
TRBJ2-3	TRBV11-3	14	CASSRQASTDTQYF
TRBJ1-5	TRBV19	15	CASTTDRGTNQPQHF